This TCR beta chain was profiled in a study of T-cell reconstitution after alpha-beta-depleted transplantation in children. General study points: Surviving recipient cells, namely T cells and thymic progenitors, were the source of high day-60 TCRbeta diversity in some patients. Reportedly, alpha-beta T cells present about two months post-transplant originated from several hundred expanded clones of graft origin. Newly produced T cells mostly accounted for T-cell counts and diversity one year post-transplant.

This clonotype appeared a few times. Its antigen is not known. The V gene's germline CDR1 is DFQATT and CDR2 SNEGSKA (reference sequence). The CDR3 is 12 residues long. The V and J ends lost 4 bases and 5 bases respectively, with 9 bases between them. Unique molecular identifiers were incorporated when the TCRbeta library was constructed. A single record per CDR3 protein comes from TCRdb applying MiXCR to the PCR reads. Among 200,000 to 250,000 distinct CDR3 sequences listed, under 13% were seen once. This clonotype originated in a child less than two years old with acute myeloid leukemia, due to receive a stem cell transplant. The V call is TRBV20-1, the J call TRBJ1-5, with D uncertain. The specimen comprised PBMCs, sampled before TCRalphabeta/CD19-depleted stem cell transplant. The CDR3 region has the DNA TGCAGTGCTACACGGCCCGATCAGCCCCAGCATTTT. This translates into CSATRPDQPQHF.